The rows below give T cell receptor beta chains drawn from one sample of a study of blood T cell repertoires in COVID-19. Libraries were prepared by immunoSEQ multiplex PCR; TCRdb keeps only in-frame clonotypes and omits some of them. The table records about 300,000 clones, almost 90% of them present only once. Sequencing used PBMCs or T cells enriched from blood (not recorded which). These receptors were taken from a woman between 18 and 30 years old with acute COVID-19. The conserved cysteine and the conserved F or W are not part of the CDR3 here.

v_call,j_call,cdr3_aa
TRBV6-5,TRBJ1-4,ASSRGGSNEKLF
TRBV28,TRBJ2-5,ASIITRTGRQETQY
TRBV18,TRBJ1-1,ASSPRVVQGGNTEAF
TRBV19,TRBJ2-1,ASSFTGNEQF
TRBV15,TRBJ1-5,ATSSAPRGNQPQH
TRBV5-1,TRBJ1-6,ASSHQTGNNSPLH
TRBV5-8,TRBJ2-1,ASSLATTSPSYNEQF
TRBV9,TRBJ2-1,ASSLTTGTGYNEQF
TRBV29-1,TRBJ1-1,SVRGQMNTEAF
TRBV9,TRBJ1-4,ASSRGTGGLREKLF
TRBV7-7,TRBJ2-1,ASSLSGGEDNEQF
TRBV24-1,TRBJ2-2,ATGLASSNTGELF
TRBV6-5,TRBJ2-7,AGGGPTYEQY
TRBV28,TRBJ2-1,ASSFPSGRNEQF
TRBV7-9,TRBJ2-7,ASSLYLAGRVHEQY
TRBV12-3/TRBV12-4,TRBJ2-7,ASGYRGAGEQY
TRBV6-5,TRBJ1-4,ASSAGTEKLF
TRBV7-3,TRBJ2-1,ASSGGSGRNEQF
TRBV7-2,TRBJ2-1,ASSLAGSRNEQF
TRBV4-1,TRBJ1-4,ASSQFQGAEEKLF
TRBV18,TRBJ1-3,ASSPQGAGGNTIY
TRBV9,TRBJ2-5,ASSVARTGGQETQY
TRBV28,TRBJ1-4,ASNKQGAGEKLF
TRBV7-9,TRBJ1-2,ASSRFGQGFNYGYT
TRBV5-1,TRBJ1-1,ASSLEGMNTEAF
TRBV30,TRBJ2-2,AWSAAGQVTGELF
TRBV28,TRBJ1-4,ASSLLSGFNEKLF
TRBV5-1,TRBJ2-1,ASSLVPGGNEQF
TRBV6-5,TRBJ2-1,ASSYSYYSGYNEQF
TRBV7-8,TRBJ2-1,ASSLRVLAGGGNEQF
TRBV28,TRBJ1-5,AIRESNQPQH
TRBV27,TRBJ1-2,ASSTDRGGGYT
TRBV28,TRBJ1-2,ASTTNSNYGYT
TRBV15,TRBJ1-2,ATSRWTLRWGDYGYT
TRBV15,TRBJ1-5,ATSRDLQPQH
TRBV7-3,TRBJ1-2,ASSSREGTGNYGYT
TRBV28,TRBJ2-3,ASSLGQGPDTQY
TRBV18,TRBJ1-5,ASSPQGNRDQPQH
TRBV5-1,TRBJ1-6,ASSPEGGLINSPLH